This T cell receptor (beta chain) was identified during a study of T-cell reconstitution after alpha-beta-depleted transplantation in children. General study points: By about two months after transplant, alpha-beta T cells reportedly arose from several hundred graft clones that had expanded.

Researchers prepared the TCRbeta library using unique molecular identifiers, the study reports. TCRdb fed the PCR reads into MiXCR, producing one record per CDR3 protein. The sample includes 500,000 to 750,000 distinct CDR3 sequences, under 15% of them seen just once. On this clonotype: What it recognizes is unknown.

There are 13 residues in the CDR3. Germline CDR1 is KGHDR and CDR2 is SFDVKD. The ends were cut back, 9 bases at V and 8 bases at J, with 15 bases in the middle. The origin of this receptor is a male patient younger than 18 who had a stem cell transplant for acute myeloid leukemia, so the T cells may come from the graft donor. The specimen comprised PBMCs, mostly from graft donor cells, sampled 360 days after TCRalphabeta/CD19-depleted stem cell transplant. This chain uses TRBV24-1 with TRBJ1-4; D is undetermined. CDR3 coding DNA: TGTGCCACCGCGGAGGAGGGTCAGGAAAAACTGTTTTTT. Protein sequence: CATAEEGQEKLFF.